The 24 T cell receptor beta chains presented below share a single source sample, sequenced in a study of shared clonotypes between healthy human individuals. The table came from immunoSEQ multiplex PCR; TCRdb's copy has only in-frame clones and leaves some out. The data show roughly 96,000 clones, roughly 50% seen once. Sequencing input: PBMCs. The receptors were sampled from a woman between 40 and 55 years old in good health. Some clones in this sample may be carry-over from other donors' samples.

This clone was seen at least ten times. The chain has TRBV6-4 and TRBJ2-2; 8 positions agree with TRBD2. V trimming: 3 bases; J trimming: 4 bases; junction bases outside the gene matches: 1. The V gene's germline CDR1 is MRHNA and CDR2 SNTAGT. CDR3 length equals 14 residues. DNA of the CDR3: TGTGCCAGCAGTGATAGCGGGGCCACCGGGGAGCTGTTTTTT. It is translated as CASSDSGATGELFF.

V usage is TRBV5-1 and J usage is TRBJ2-7, with 13 nucleotides matching TRBD2. The V gene's germline CDR1 is SGHRS and CDR2 YFSETQ. The CDR3 covers 15 residues. The ends lost 3 bases at V and 2 bases at J; junction bases unmatched: 2. CDR3 nucleotides: TGCGCCAGCAGCTCGGGACTAGCGGGGCCCTACGAGCAGTACTTC. This sequence encodes CASSSGLAGPYEQYF.

This clone was seen repeatedly, ten times or more. This chain connects TRBV12-5 to TRBJ2-5; D might be TRBD1 or TRBD2, each matching 5 bases. The germline V gene encodes CDR1 LGHNT and CDR2 FRNRAP. Trimming took off 7 bases at V and 7 bases at J, with 19 bases between the two ends. The CDR3 runs 14 residues. CDR3 region: CASVLQGPRGTQYF. CDR3 nucleotides: TGTGCTAGTGTACTCCAGGGACCCAGAGGGACCCAGTACTTC.

This sequence joins TRBV6-4 and TRBJ1-5; D gene uncertain. CDR1 is MRHNA and CDR2 is SNTAGT in the germline V gene. The CDR3 totals 14 residues. V lost 2 bases, J lost 3 bases, and 8 bases lay in between. The DNA of the CDR3 is TGTGCCAGCAGTGACGGGCAGACCAATCAGCCCCAGCATTTT. Translation: CASSDGQTNQPQHF.

In the case of this clone: With only one base between it and a far larger clone, this is likely a read error. This same CDR3 is encoded by further DNA sequences in the sample. The chain's CDR3 is CASSQGLAGSYNEQFF. In nucleotides, the CDR3 is TGTGCCAGCAGCCAAGGACTAGCGGGCTCCTACAATGAGCAGTTCTTC. V usage is TRBV7-9 and J usage is TRBJ2-1; TRBD2 aligns across 11 bases. The germline V gene has CDR1 SEHNR and CDR2 FQNEAQ (reference sequence). The CDR3 contains 16 residues. Unmatched junction bases numbered 3, after V lost 5 bases and J lost 0 bases.

V and J are TRBV29-1 and TRBJ2-1; 7 bases match TRBD1. Germline trimming cut 6 bases from V and 5 bases from J; bases unmatched to any gene: 7. From germline, CDR1 is SQVTM and CDR2 ANQGSEA. The CDR3 sequence is 13 residues long. The CDR3: CSVRQGAHNEQFF. CDR3 DNA sequence: TGCAGCGTGAGACAGGGAGCCCACAATGAGCAGTTCTTC.

The V call is TRBV5-1, the J call TRBJ2-1, with TRBD2 matching over 12 bases. Trimming took 0 bases from V and 1 from J; bases not matched to a gene: 2. The CDR3 totals 17 residues. Germline CDR1 reads SGHRS; CDR2 reads YFSETQ. The CDR3 protein is CASSLGGLAGSYNEQFF. The CDR3 coding sequence is TGCGCCAGCAGCTTGGGGGGACTAGCGGGTTCCTACAATGAGCAGTTCTTC.

V gene TRBV7-9 combines with J gene TRBJ2-1; 7 positions agree with TRBD2. Germline assignment: CDR1 SEHNR and CDR2 FQNEAQ (reference sequence). J gave up 4 bases and V 7 bases, and 7 bases lay outside the gene matches. This CDR3 region has 14 residues. CDR3 in DNA: TGTGCCAGCAACAAAGCGGGATCTTACAATGAGCAGTTCTTC. It yields the protein CASNKAGSYNEQFF.

This clone was counted ten times or more. The chain recombines TRBV28 with TRBJ2-5, with 10 positions matching TRBD2. V shed 6 bases and J 5 bases; nucleotides not matched to a gene: 3. CDR3 length: 13 amino acids. In germline, CDR1 is MDHEN, CDR2 SYDVKM. The chain's CDR3 is CASRTSGIETQYF. The CDR3 region has the DNA TGTGCCAGCAGAACTAGCGGGATTGAGACCCAGTACTTC. Full variable domain (missing parts from reference TRBV28 and TRBJ2-5): DVKVTQSSRYLVKRTGEKVFLECVQDMDHENMFWYRQDPGLGLRLIYFSYDVKMKEKGDIPEGYSVSREKKERFSLILESASTNQTSMYLCASRTSGIETQYFGPGTRLLVL.

To note about this clone: A far larger clone is just one base off, so this is likely a read error. The sample contains more than one DNA sequence encoding this CDR3. The chain joins TRBV4-1 to TRBJ2-2; 10 bases fit TRBD2. The CDR3 is made up of 17 amino acids. Germline lookup yields CDR1 MGHRA and CDR2 YSYEKL. The CDR3: CASSQASGRGNTGELFF. The CDR3 nucleotides are TGCGCCAGCAGCCAGGCTAGCGGGAGAGGTAACACCGGGGAGTTGTTTTTT.

The genes are TRBV7-9 and TRBJ2-7, with D uncertain. The CDR3 has 14 amino acids. CDR1 and CDR2 from the germline V gene are SEHNR and FQNEAQ (reference sequence). Deletions cut 5 bases from V and 0 bases from J, with 11 bases between. CDR3 in amino acids: CASSPYSSSYEQYF. In nucleotides, the CDR3 is TGTGCCAGCAGCCCTTATTCGAGCTCCTACGAGCAGTACTTC.

In its sample, this clone was seen a few times. The V and J genes are TRBV5-1 and TRBJ2-2; tentatively, D is TRBD1 or TRBD2 (5 bases each). Trimming took off 0 bases at V and 3 bases at J, with 9 bases between the two ends. Germline CDR1 is SGHRS and CDR2 is YFSETQ. There are 15 residues in the CDR3. The CDR3 nucleotides read TGCGCCAGCAGCTTGGCACTGGGGGACACCGGGGAGCTGTTTTTT. This gives the protein CASSLALGDTGELFF.

The V and J genes are TRBV28 and TRBJ2-7; no clear D gene. V was clipped by 5 bases and J by 3 bases, with 5 bases between them. The germline CDR1 and CDR2 sequences are MDHEN and SYDVKM. This CDR3 contains 11 residues. CDR3 coding DNA: TGTGCCAGCAGTCCATACTACGAGCAGTACTTC. Amino acids: CASSPYYEQYF.

This clone was seen at least ten times. The gene calls are TRBV4-2 and TRBJ2-7, with TRBD1 matching 7 bases. From germline, CDR1 is LGHNA and CDR2 YNFKEQ. V lost 0 bases to trimming and J lost 2 bases; unmatched junction nucleotides: 7. There are 16 residues in the CDR3. CDR3 sequence (DNA): TGTGCCAGCAGCCAAGAGAGAACAGGGGTTCCCTACGAGCAGTACTTC. It codes for CASSQERTGVPYEQYF.

The gene calls are TRBV28 and TRBJ1-5; D not resolved. CDR1 is MDHEN and CDR2 is SYDVKM in the germline V gene. The CDR3 totals 15 residues. Trimming pared 7 bases from V and 3 bases from J, leaving 16 bases between. The CDR3 protein is CASTQSYGINQPQHF. The CDR3 region has the DNA TGTGCCAGCACCCAAAGTTATGGCATCAATCAGCCCCAGCATTTT. The complete variable domain, with remaining parts taken from reference TRBV28 and TRBJ1-5, reads DVKVTQSSRYLVKRTGEKVFLECVQDMDHENMFWYRQDPGLGLRLIYFSYDVKMKEKGDIPEGYSVSREKKERFSLILESASTNQTSMYLCASTQSYGINQPQHFGDGTRLSIL.

This clone has just one count. V and J are TRBV30 and TRBJ1-4; TRBD1 might be the D (5 bases). The CDR3 covers 16 residues. CDR1 and CDR2 from the germline V gene are GTSNPN and SVGIG (reference sequence). Trimming shortened V by 0 bases and J by 3 bases, and 14 bases separated the two germline ends. This chain's CDR3 is CAWSVWAGRPNEKLFF. The CDR3 nucleotides read TGTGCCTGGAGTGTGTGGGCGGGGCGGCCTAATGAAAAACTGTTTTTT.

In this sample, this clone turned up once. This chain uses TRBV9 with TRBJ1-1, with D maybe TRBD1 (5 bases). Between the trimmed V and J ends, which lost 5 bases and 3 bases, there was a span of 11 bases. The germline V gene has CDR1 SGDLS and CDR2 YYNGEE. This CDR3 comprises 13 residues. The CDR3 loop is CASSLSRDTEAFF. The DNA of the CDR3 is TGTGCCAGCAGTTTAAGCAGGGACACTGAAGCTTTCTTT.

This chain uses TRBV28 with TRBJ1-1; possibly TRBD1 for D (6 bases). This CDR3 spans 14 amino acids. The V gene's germline CDR1 is MDHEN and CDR2 SYDVKM. V gave up 6 bases and J gave up 7 bases, with 18 bases separating them. This CDR3 is CASRPPPDRHEAFF. The CDR3 DNA sequence: TGTGCCAGCAGACCACCCCCGGACAGACATGAAGCTTTCTTT.

V is TRBV6-5 and J is TRBJ2-7, with TRBD2 as a possible D gene (6 bases). The CDR3 has 11 amino acids. Trimming shortened V by 8 bases and J by 7 bases, and 12 bases separated the two germline ends. The germline gives CDR1 MNHEY, CDR2 SVGAGI. The CDR3 loop reads CASGLAREQYF. CDR3 bases: TGTGCCAGCGGGCTAGCGCGGGAGCAGTACTTC.

This clone was found once. The J gene is TRBJ2-7, the V gene TRBV6-6, with 9 bases fitting TRBD2. Losses at the gene ends were 5 bases for V and 7 bases for J; bases not matched to a gene: 9. This CDR3 spans 14 amino acids. Germline CDR1 and CDR2: MNHNY and SVGAGI (reference sequence). CDR3 region: CASSTRGRVVEQYF. CDR3 coding DNA: TGTGCCAGCAGTACCCGCGGGAGGGTAGTTGAGCAGTACTTC.

This clone showed up just a few times. The chain joins TRBV29-1 to TRBJ2-3; no clear D gene. The CDR3 consists of 13 residues. Germline V CDR1 and CDR2: SQVTM, ANQGSEA. Trimming removed 8 bases from V and 0 bases from J, with 12 bases in between. CDR3 coding DNA: TGCAGCCCTGACGGCACTAGCACAGATACGCAGTATTTT. This sequence encodes CSPDGTSTDTQYF.

This clone was seen at least ten times. This rearrangement joins TRBV19 to TRBJ2-7, with no clear D. V was trimmed by 5 bases and J by 6 bases, leaving 14 bases between them. There are 13 residues in the CDR3. Germline V gene data show CDR1 as LNHDA and CDR2 as SQIVND (reference sequence). The CDR3 sequence: CASSQTDGFEQYF. The CDR3 DNA reads TGTGCCAGTAGTCAAACAGACGGTTTCGAGCAGTACTTC.

V usage is TRBV5-1 and J usage is TRBJ1-3; D perhaps matches TRBD1 (5 bases). The CDR3 is made up of 15 amino acids. Trimming stripped 4 bases from V and 9 bases from J, with 20 bases between. Germline CDR1 reads SGHRS; CDR2 reads YFSETQ. The CDR3 loop reads CASSAETGTGGTIYF. The DNA of the CDR3 is TGCGCCAGCAGCGCTGAAACAGGTACTGGAGGCACCATATATTTT.

This clone was observed many times. The J gene is TRBJ1-5, the V gene TRBV27; tentative D call: TRBD1 (6 bases). The CDR3 is made up of 15 amino acids. V was pared by 0 bases and J by 6 bases, with 12 bases between. The germline gives CDR1 MNHEY, CDR2 SMNVEV (reference sequence). CDR3 protein: CASSLSIGGGQPQHF. The DNA of the CDR3 is TGTGCCAGCAGTTTATCGATAGGGGGAGGTCAGCCCCAGCATTTT.